This T cell receptor (beta chain) is drawn from a study of T cells in Graves' hyperthyroidism and ophthalmopathy. Study-level background: It was at initial diagnosis, before any treatment, that peripheral blood was collected.

Germline V gene data show CDR1 as MNHNS and CDR2 as SASEGT. This CDR3 is built from 12 residues. V dropped 0 bases and J dropped 10 bases, with 7 bases sitting between them. Hyperthyroidism patients were newly diagnosed, had disease duration under 2 months, and were aged 18 to 65 years. Exclusion of patients followed from uncontrolled infection, other autoimmune disease, pregnancy or lactation. RNA transcripts provided the source from which TCR beta CDR3 regions were amplified. The HTBI set primed first-round TCR CDR3 RT-PCR. TCRdb recomputed calls from the multiplex PCR reads with MiXCR, one row per CDR3 protein. Of around 420,000 distinct CDR3 sequences in the sample, roughly 13% are singletons; the top ten hold less than 6.5%. Study-level points and caveats: Blood shared most expanded thyroid clonotypes above 0.001.

This clonotype was seen ten or more times. Its specificity is unknown. The chain couples TRBV6-1 to TRBJ1-5; perhaps TRBD1 as D (6 bases). Sequenced input: blood. This sequence was found in a woman between 18 and 29 years old with Graves' hyperthyroidism. The CDR3: CASSEAGGPQHF. CDR3 sequence (DNA): TGTGCCAGCAGTGAAGCCGGGGGCCCCCAGCATTTT.